The 30 T cell receptor beta chains below were found in one sample sequenced in a study of neurological immune-mediated disorders. TCRdb re-called the 5' RACE reads through MiXCR, storing one row per CDR3 protein. The sample lists about 80,000 distinct CDR3 sequences, more than 5% occurring once. Time point indicated: longitudinal time-point 2. Source material: PBMCs. The receptors originated from an older woman with multiple sclerosis.

This clonotype was counted ten times or more. CDR3 DNA sequence: TGTGCCAGCAGCGTATCTGGCTTACTCGAAAAAGAGACCCAGTACTTC. It translates to CASSVSGLLEKETQYF. This chain connects TRBV9 to TRBJ2-5, with D unresolved. Germline V gene sequence: CDR1 SGDLS, CDR2 YYNGEE. V was cut by 1 base and J by 3 bases, with 16 bases left in between. This CDR3 is built from 16 residues.

A remark on this clonotype: A much larger clone lies one base from this, so it may be a read error. The V and J genes are TRBV29-1 and TRBJ1-1; the D is unclear. The CDR3 has 12 amino acids. The V and J ends lost 7 bases and 5 bases respectively, with 14 bases between them. Germline values: CDR1 SQVTM, CDR2 ANQGSEA. The CDR3 loop reads CSAGCLGTEAFF. In DNA form, the CDR3 reads TGCAGCGCCGGGTGTCTAGGGACTGAAGCTTTCTTT.

This clonotype occurred many times. Sequence at one end of the junction differs from germline and may be a read error. The chain employs TRBV7-7 and TRBJ2-2; D may be TRBD2 (7 bases). CDR1 and CDR2 (germline): SSHAT, FNYEAQ (reference sequence). The CDR3 is 16 amino acids. The CDR3 protein is CASSSNPGGNTGELFF. In nucleotides, the CDR3 is TGTGCTAGCAGCTCAAACCCGGGGGGCAACACCGGGGAGCTGTTTTTT.

This clonotype was detected only a few times. The CDR3: CASSQRGQGYNEQFF. The CDR3 DNA is TGTGCCAGCTCACAGCGGGGACAGGGATACAATGAGCAGTTCTTC. The gene calls are TRBV18 and TRBJ2-1; 9 nucleotides match TRBD1. V dropped 4 bases and J dropped 4; count of bases not matched to a gene: 5. The CDR3 sequence is 15 residues long. CDR1 is KGHSH, CDR2 LQKENI, per germline.

In its sample, this clonotype was seen a few times. This sequence may be a read error, since a much larger clone differs from it by one base. The gene calls are TRBV5-1 and TRBJ2-1; 14 nucleotides agree with TRBD2. The trim removed 4 bases at V and 9 bases at J, leaving 9 bases unmatched. The CDR3 runs to 16 residues. Germline V CDR1 and CDR2: SGHRS, YFSETQ. In nucleotides, the CDR3 is TGCGCCAGCAGCACAACCGGGACTAGCGGGGGAATTGAGCAGTTCTTC. Its translation is CASSTTGTSGGIEQFF.

This clonotype was seen repeatedly, ten times or more. CDR3 sequence (DNA): TGTGCCAGCAATAACGGGGGGAATCAGCCCCAGCATTTT. Amino acids: CASNNGGNQPQHF. The chain couples TRBV7-9 to TRBJ1-5, with D possibly matching TRBD1 (5 bases). CDR1 and CDR2 from the germline V gene are SEHNR and FQNEAQ (reference sequence). The CDR3 totals 13 residues. V was cut by 7 bases and J by 4 bases, with 11 bases left in between.

The gene calls are TRBV20-1 and TRBJ2-5; TRBD2 agrees at 7 bases. CDR3 length equals 15 residues. Germline CDR1 reads DFQATT; CDR2 reads SNEGSKA (reference sequence). V shed 5 bases, J shed 2 bases, and the junction held 11 bases outside the gene matches. CDR3 sequence (DNA): TGCAGTGCTGGGGTGGCTAGCGGTTTACAAGAGACCCAGTACTTC. It encodes CSAGVASGLQETQYF.

This clonotype was detected ten times or more. The V call is TRBV28, the J call TRBJ1-5; D remains ambiguous. The V gene lost 1 base and the J gene lost 4 bases, with 8 bases spanning the gap. Germline assignment: CDR1 MDHEN and CDR2 SYDVKM. This CDR3 has 14 residues. The CDR3 reads CASSLSTRNQPQHF. The CDR3 nucleotides read TGTGCCAGCAGTTTATCAACTCGGAATCAGCCCCAGCATTTT.

This clonotype was counted many times. This rearrangement joins TRBV18 to TRBJ2-5; D uncertain. This CDR3 region has 13 residues. Trimming removed 5 bases at V and 1 base at J, with 8 bases between. CDR1 is KGHSH, CDR2 LQKENI, per germline. CDR3 DNA sequence: TGTGCCAGCTCAGAGGACCTCCAAGAGACCCAGTACTTC. This gives the protein CASSEDLQETQYF. Using reference TRBV18 and TRBJ2-5 for the parts outside the CDR3, the full variable domain is NAGVMQNPRHLVRRRGQEARLRCSPMKGHSHVYWYRQLPEEGLKFMVYLQKENIIDESGMPKERFSAEFPKEGPSILRIQQVVRGDSAAYFCASSEDLQETQYFGPGTRLLVL.

This clonotype was observed at least ten times. The gene calls are TRBV7-9 and TRBJ1-4; possible D gene TRBD1, 5 bases. The CDR3 runs 16 residues. In germline, CDR1 is SEHNR, CDR2 FQNEAQ (reference sequence). V was trimmed by 4 bases and J by 8 bases, leaving 20 bases between them. The CDR3 DNA reads as TGTGCCAGCAGCTCAAGTCAGGGACCCCGCGGGGAAAAACTGTTTTTT. Its protein product is CASSSSQGPRGEKLFF.

In its sample, this clonotype was seen many times. V and J are TRBV5-5 and TRBJ2-2, with D tentatively TRBD1 or TRBD2 (5 bases each). Trimming shortened V by 0 bases and J by 3 bases, and 9 bases separated the two germline ends. The CDR3 contains 15 residues. CDR1 and CDR2 from the germline V gene are SGHKS and YYEKEE (reference sequence). Here the CDR3 DNA reads TGTGCCAGCAGCTTGGAAGTGGGGGACACCGGGGAGCTGTTTTTT. Protein: CASSLEVGDTGELFF.

This chain uses TRBV3-1 with TRBJ1-3; D is unclear. V was shortened by 9 bases and J by 0 bases, with 9 bases between the two germline ends. CDR3 length: 13 residues. Germline CDR1 and CDR2: LGHDT and YNNKEL (reference sequence). The CDR3: CASIESSGNTIYF. CDR3 DNA sequence: TGTGCCAGTATAGAAAGCTCTGGAAACACCATATATTTT.

At least ten counts were recorded for this clonotype. The chain employs TRBV20-1 and TRBJ1-4, with a tentative D call TRBD1 (5 bases). CDR1 and CDR2 (germline): DFQATT, SNEGSKA (reference sequence). V lost 1 base and J 8 bases, leaving 14 bases between the germline ends. CDR3 length: 14 residues. Written as DNA, the CDR3 is TGCAGTGCTAGAGGCGGGACTGGGGACGAAAAACTGTTTTTT. Its translation is CSARGGTGDEKLFF.

This clonotype was seen at least ten times. J is TRBJ1-2 and V is TRBV20-1; TRBD1 matches at 11 bases. Trimming at V came to 6 bases and at J to 4 bases, leaving 7 bases not matched to a gene. The CDR3 loop spans 14 amino acids. Germline V lookup: CDR1 DFQATT, CDR2 SNEGSKA (reference sequence). The CDR3 is CSAEGQGVIYGYTF. CDR3 sequence (DNA): TGCAGTGCCGAGGGACAGGGGGTTATCTATGGCTACACCTTC.

This clonotype was seen at least ten times. The rearrangement uses TRBV20-1 and TRBJ2-1; no clear D gene. With 4 bases removed from V and 5 bases from J, the gap between germline ends came to 12 bases. Germline lookup yields CDR1 DFQATT and CDR2 SNEGSKA (reference sequence). This CDR3 has 13 residues. This chain's CDR3 is CSAMPHKDNEQFF. CDR3 DNA sequence: TGCAGTGCTATGCCCCATAAAGACAATGAGCAGTTCTTC.

This clonotype has a count of ten or more. The chain carries TRBV28 and TRBJ1-1, with TRBD1 as a possible D gene (5 bases). Looked up from germline, CDR1 is MDHEN and CDR2 is SYDVKM. Trimming removed 5 bases at V and 1 base at J, with 11 bases between. There are 14 residues in the CDR3. The CDR3 coding sequence is TGTGCCAGCAGTCCTGGGACGGCGAACACTGAAGCTTTCTTT. Amino acid sequence: CASSPGTANTEAFF.

This clonotype was seen ten or more times. The chain carries TRBV7-9 and TRBJ2-7; the D gene could be TRBD1 or TRBD2 (6 bases each). The CDR3 extends over 19 amino acids. Germline CDR1 and CDR2: SEHNR and FQNEAQ (reference sequence). Trimming pared 7 bases from V and 0 bases from J, leaving 28 bases between. The CDR3 spells CASTPNWVRGAGDSYEQYF. In nucleotides, the CDR3 is TGTGCCAGCACCCCAAACTGGGTACGCGGGGCAGGGGACTCCTACGAGCAGTACTTC.

Ten or more counts support this clonotype. The chain couples TRBV20-1 to TRBJ2-1, with D possibly TRBD2 on 5 matching bases. Germline loops: CDR1 DFQATT, CDR2 SNEGSKA (reference sequence). This CDR3 contains 15 residues. V shed 4 bases and J shed 4 bases, with 17 bases lying between them. CDR3 nucleotides: TGCAGTGCTATCAAGGGTCGGTCGGGATACAATGAGCAGTTCTTC. It codes for CSAIKGRSGYNEQFF.

This clonotype came up many times. The genes are TRBV5-1 and TRBJ1-1; D is unresolved. The CDR3 covers 14 residues. V lost 9 bases and J lost 0, with 15 bases in between. Germline values: CDR1 SGHRS, CDR2 YFSETQ. CDR3 region: CATKSGEMNTEAFF. The CDR3 nucleotides are TGCGCCACCAAATCCGGAGAGATGAACACTGAAGCTTTCTTT.

This clonotype showed up many times. The J gene is TRBJ2-1, the V gene TRBV5-1; D may match TRBD1 or TRBD2 (5 bases each). V dropped 3 bases and J dropped 3 bases, with 19 bases sitting between them. The CDR3 runs 17 residues. CDR1 is SGHRS and CDR2 is YFSETQ in the germline V gene. This CDR3 is CASSWTGTFQNYNEQFF. CDR3 in DNA: TGCGCCAGCAGCTGGACCGGGACCTTCCAAAACTACAATGAGCAGTTCTTC.

This clonotype was counted a few times. The chain carries TRBV15 and TRBJ2-7, with no clear D. V lost 2 bases and J lost 3, with 5 bases in between. The CDR3 is 12 residues long. CDR1 LNHNV and CDR2 YYDKDF come from the germline V gene (reference sequence). CDR3 amino acids: CATSRQYYEQYF. Here the CDR3 DNA reads TGTGCCACCAGCAGACAGTACTACGAGCAGTACTTC.

This clonotype was observed at least ten times. J is TRBJ2-2 and V is TRBV24-1; 9 nucleotides line up with TRBD1. Germline loops: CDR1 KGHDR, CDR2 SFDVKD. The V gene end was trimmed by 3 bases and the J gene end by 5 bases; junction bases not matched to a gene: 9. The CDR3 is 17 amino acids. Here the CDR3 DNA reads TGTGCCACCAGTGATCCCGCACAGGGGGCGCGGACCGGGGAGCTGTTTTTT. This encodes CATSDPAQGARTGELFF.

This clonotype has a count of ten or more. The genes are TRBV20-1 and TRBJ2-7, with 7 positions matching TRBD1. After removal of 3 bases from V and 0 bases from J, the junction contained 8 bases not matched to a gene. The CDR3 length is 15 residues. Germline V lookup: CDR1 DFQATT, CDR2 SNEGSKA (reference sequence). Here the CDR3 reads CSASKGTAASYEQYF. The CDR3 DNA reads as TGCAGTGCTAGTAAAGGGACAGCTGCCTCCTACGAGCAGTACTTC.

This clonotype appeared a few times. The chain couples TRBV5-1 to TRBJ2-5, with 13 bases lining up with TRBD2. This CDR3 region has 16 residues. Germline V gene lookup returns CDR1 SGHRS and CDR2 YFSETQ. Trimming at V came to 5 bases and at J to 1 base, leaving 5 bases not matched to a gene. CDR3 region: CASRPRLAGGQETQYF. The DNA of the CDR3 is TGCGCCAGCAGACCTCGACTAGCGGGGGGCCAAGAGACCCAGTACTTC. The variable domain in full, with the rest retrieved from reference TRBV5-1 and TRBJ2-5, is KAGVTQTPRYLIKTRGQQVTLSCSPISGHRSVSWYQQTPGQGLQFLFEYFSETQRNKGNFPGRFSGRQFSNSRSEMNVSTLELGDSALYLCASRPRLAGGQETQYFGPGTRLLVL.

This clonotype appeared many times. The chain is built from TRBV5-5 and TRBJ1-1, with TRBD1 matching over 9 bases. The V gene end was trimmed by 4 bases and the J gene end by 1 base; junction bases not matched to a gene: 8. The germline V gene has CDR1 SGHKS and CDR2 YYEKEE (reference sequence). This CDR3 is 16 amino acids long. The CDR3 coding sequence is TGTGCCAGCAGCGCCGACAGGGGGGTTGGGAACACTGAAGCTTTCTTT. Protein product: CASSADRGVGNTEAFF.

This clonotype counts as medium-sized. CDR3 coding DNA: TGCAGTGCTAGAGGAAGCGGGGTGGGCACAGATACGCAGTATTTT. Amino acids: CSARGSGVGTDTQYF. This chain joins TRBV20-1 and TRBJ2-3, with 7 bases aligning to TRBD2. V dropped 1 base and J dropped 1; count of bases not matched to a gene: 5. CDR1 and CDR2 from the germline V gene are DFQATT and SNEGSKA (reference sequence). This CDR3 comprises 15 residues.

Many counts were recorded for this clonotype. The chain joins TRBV9 to TRBJ2-4; D ambiguous. The V and J ends lost 0 bases and 0 bases respectively, with 10 bases between them. This CDR3 is 16 amino acids long. In germline, CDR1 is SGDLS, CDR2 YYNGEE. Here the CDR3 DNA reads TGTGCCAGCAGCGTAGGACTTGACCTAGCCAAAAACATTCAGTACTTC. Translation: CASSVGLDLAKNIQYF.

This clonotype was recorded many times. V is TRBV18 and J is TRBJ1-2; D is ambiguous. The V end lost 5 bases, the J end lost 4 bases, and 14 bases lay between the germline ends. The CDR3 is 14 residues long. The germline CDR1 and CDR2 sequences are KGHSH and LQKENI. In DNA form, the CDR3 reads TGTGCCAGCTCAACTCGGACGGGAGTCTATGGCTACACCTTC. This gives the protein CASSTRTGVYGYTF. The full variable domain, with the rest looked up from reference TRBV18 and TRBJ1-2, is NAGVMQNPRHLVRRRGQEARLRCSPMKGHSHVYWYRQLPEEGLKFMVYLQKENIIDESGMPKERFSAEFPKEGPSILRIQQVVRGDSAAYFCASSTRTGVYGYTFGSGTRLTVV.

Comment on this clonotype: A read error is possible here, since a much larger clone lies one base away. The chain joins TRBV12-3 or TRBV12-4 to TRBJ2-1; 7 bases fit TRBD2. Unmatched junction bases numbered 6, after V lost 7 bases and J lost 6 bases. The CDR3 consists of 13 residues. CDR3 coding DNA: TGTGCCAGCAATTTCGGACTAGTCAATGAGCAGTTCTTC. Translated: CASNFGLVNEQFF.

This clonotype appeared many times. V usage is TRBV29-1 and J usage is TRBJ2-5; a weak D match, TRBD1 (6 bases). The CDR3 runs to 14 residues. V dropped 3 bases and J dropped 5 bases, with 16 bases sitting between them. CDR1 and CDR2 (germline): SQVTM, ANQGSEA. CDR3 DNA: TGCAGCGTTGATTACAGGGACATAGTGGAGACCCAGTACTTC. This translates into CSVDYRDIVETQYF.